Following are 27 T cell receptor beta chains from one sample sequenced in a study of T cells in women clearing cervical HPV infection (dated by TCRdb to the late 2010s). Libraries came from the immunoSEQ multiplex PCR assay. Sourced from immuneACCESS, this table was stored by TCRdb with only in-frame sequences that have V and J called. A share of the clones is absent; for the studies checked, an unresolved V gene accounts for under half, and the remainder has no known explanation. The data table for this sample lists approximately 30,000 clones. The ten largest clones capture around 3.2% of the sample. Specimen: blood buffy coat. These receptor sequences come from a woman between 18 and 70 years old with a cervical HPV16 infection that either progressed to CIN3+ or cleared (not recorded which).

Turning to this clone: The read terminates 3 residues before the CDR3 end, so the remaining end is supplied by the germline J gene. The chain is built from TRBV29-1 and TRBJ1-2; D gene unclear. The germline CDR1 and CDR2 sequences are SQVTM and ANQGSEA. Between the trimmed V and J ends, which lost 8 bases and 5 bases, there was a span of 12 bases. The CDR3 length is 11 residues. The CDR3 bases that were read are TGCAGCAGCGGGGAGAGGTATGGC. Translation gives CSSGERYG. In full, the CDR3 reads CSSGERYGYTF.

Of note for this clone: The read finishes 3 residues shy of the CDR3 end, and the germline J gene is used to complete it. This chain joins TRBV20-1 and TRBJ1-2, with D perhaps matching TRBD1 (5 bases). The CDR3 spans 14 residues. Deletions cut 1 base from V and 3 bases from J, with 12 bases between. From germline, CDR1 is DFQATT and CDR2 SNEGSKA (reference sequence). The chain's CDR3 is CSARGGQGDYGYTF. CDR3 bases read: TGCAGTGCTAGAGGTGGTCAGGGAGACTATGGC.

To note about this clone: The CDR3 goes on 3 residues after the read ends, and that part is filled in from the germline J gene. The chain joins TRBV20-1 to TRBJ2-5, with 9 bases aligning to TRBD1. The CDR3 contains 13 residues. CDR1 and CDR2 (germline): DFQATT, SNEGSKA (reference sequence). V lost 6 bases and J lost 4; bases outside the gene matches: 6. CDR3 sequence reads: CSAPGTGRETQYF. The sequenced part of the CDR3 DNA is TGCAGTGCACCTGGGACAGGGAGAGAGACC.

On this clone: At one end the junction does not follow the germline gene, possibly because of a read error. Incomplete CDR3 DNA: TGCAGTGTTAGACGTAGCGGGAGCCCCGGGGAG. This sequence encodes CSVRRSGSPGE. The entire CDR3 protein is CSVRRSGSPGELFF. The chain recombines TRBV20-1 with TRBJ2-2; 9 positions match TRBD2. The missing CDR3 end, 3 residues past where the read stops, is filled in from the germline J gene. There are 14 residues in the CDR3. Germline CDR1 and CDR2: DFQATT and SNEGSKA (reference sequence).

In the case of this clone: The missing CDR3 end, 3 residues past where the read stops, is filled in from the germline J gene. The rearrangement joins TRBV18 to TRBJ2-7; TRBD1 matches 7 bases. Germline CDR1 reads KGHSH; CDR2 reads LQKENI. V lost 5 bases to trimming and J lost 6 bases; unmatched junction nucleotides: 7. The CDR3 contains 13 residues. The sequenced part of the CDR3 DNA is TGTGCCAGCTCAACGACAGGGCTTGGCGAG. Its translation is CASSTTGLGE. The full CDR3 protein is CASSTTGLGEQYF. The whole variable domain, filled in from reference TRBV18 and TRBJ2-7, reads NAGVMQNPRHLVRRRGQEARLRCSPMKGHSHVYWYRQLPEEGLKFMVYLQKENIIDESGMPKERFSAEFPKEGPSILRIQQVVRGDSAAYFCASSTTGLGEQYFGPGTRLTVT.

As for this clone: The CDR3 extends 3 residues past the end of the read, so its final part is completed from the germline J gene. This sequence joins TRBV24-1 and TRBJ2-1, with a weak D call TRBD2 (6 bases). V was pared by 2 bases and J by 7 bases, with 8 bases between. This CDR3 is built from 13 residues. CDR1 is KGHDR, CDR2 SFDVKD, per germline. The CDR3 loop is CATSDSTSNEQFF. The sequenced part of the CDR3 DNA is TGTGCCACCAGTGATTCGACTAGTAATGAG.

Of note for this clone: Coverage ceases 3 residues before the CDR3 finishes, and the germline J gene fills in the end. The chain uses TRBV11-1 and TRBJ2-3; the D is unclear. The CDR3 extends over 12 amino acids. Trimming took off 5 bases at V and 6 bases at J, with 9 bases between the two ends. Germline V gene data show CDR1 as SGHAT and CDR2 as FQDESV (reference sequence). The CDR3 is CASSPHQDTQYF. CDR3 DNA (partial): TGTGCCAGCAGCCCTCACCAGGATACG.

Regarding this clone: Read coverage stops 3 residues before the CDR3 terminus; the germline J gene supplies the remainder. The chain uses TRBV30 and TRBJ2-1; TRBD1 matches 7 bases. Per germline, CDR1 GTSNPN and CDR2 SVGIG (reference sequence). The J segment lost 0 bases and the V segment lost 3 bases, leaving 5 bases of the junction unmatched. The CDR3 contains 15 residues. CDR3 bases read: TGTGCCTGGAGGGTACAGGGGACCTCCTACAATGAG. It yields the protein CAWRVQGTSYNE. The CDR3 as a whole reads CAWRVQGTSYNEQFF.

Details on this clone: The read halts 3 residues ahead of the CDR3 end, with the missing end drawn from the germline J gene. The chain is built from TRBV20-1 and TRBJ2-7; TRBD2 aligns across 13 bases. After removal of 1 base from V and 4 bases from J, the junction contained 4 bases not matched to a gene. This CDR3 is 15 amino acids long. The germline gives CDR1 DFQATT, CDR2 SNEGSKA (reference sequence). CDR3 sequence reads: CSARGGLAGVYEQYF. The CDR3 bases that were read are TGCAGTGCTAGAGGAGGACTAGCGGGAGTTTACGAG.

About this clone itself: The read ends 3 residues early relative to the CDR3; the germline J gene fills the gap. V gene TRBV11-2 combines with J gene TRBJ2-3; no clear D. The V gene lost 2 bases and the J gene lost 2 bases, with 11 bases spanning the gap. CDR3 size: 15 residues. Germline V gene data show CDR1 as SGHAT and CDR2 as FQNNGV. CDR3 DNA, as far as it was read: TGTGCCAGCAGCTTACTAGGTATACACACAGATACG. The encoded protein is CASSLLGIHTDT. The CDR3 as a whole reads CASSLLGIHTDTQYF.

Points on this clone: The read ends 3 residues shy of where the CDR3 ends; the end is completed using the germline J gene. The chain employs TRBV7-9 and TRBJ1-2, with D possibly being TRBD1 (5 bases). This CDR3 contains 15 residues. The germline V gene has CDR1 SEHNR and CDR2 FQNEAQ (reference sequence). The part of the CDR3 DNA that was read is TGTGCCAGCAGCCCGAGAACAGGCGGCGTTGAGGGC. It encodes CASSPRTGGVEG. The entire CDR3 sequence reads CASSPRTGGVEGYTF.

The sequenced part of the CDR3 DNA is TGTGCCAGCAGATTCACCCGGGACAGTACAAACTACGAG. Protein: CASRFTRDSTNYE. The entire CDR3 is CASRFTRDSTNYEQYF. The chain is built from TRBV13 and TRBJ2-7; 7 bases map to TRBD1. The observed sequence ends 3 residues before the CDR3 terminus, with the missing tail filled in from the germline J gene. CDR1 and CDR2 (germline): PRHDT, FYEKMQ (reference sequence). J lost 3 bases, V lost 6 bases, and 14 bases had no gene match. This CDR3 region has 16 residues.

Note on this clone: The DNA ends 3 residues before the CDR3 does, and the rest of the CDR3 is filled in from the germline J gene. V is TRBV19 and J is TRBJ2-1, with 7 bases that match TRBD1. Germline trimming cut 4 bases from V and 6 bases from J; bases unmatched to any gene: 6. Germline CDR1 and CDR2: LNHDA and SQIVND (reference sequence). The CDR3 is made up of 14 amino acids. The DNA read from the CDR3 is TGTGCCAGTAGTAGACAGGGTTTAGCCAATGAG. It codes for CASSRQGLANE. The entire CDR3 sequence reads CASSRQGLANEQFF.

As regards this clone: The CDR3 end lies 3 residues beyond the end of the read and is filled in from the germline J gene. The gene calls are TRBV19 and TRBJ1-5; D possibly corresponds to TRBD1 (5 bases). V lost 6 bases and J 5 bases, leaving 20 bases between the germline ends. From germline, CDR1 is LNHDA and CDR2 SQIVND (reference sequence). The CDR3 sequence is 16 residues long. The CDR3 spells CASRMTVWSRDQPQHF. The sequenced CDR3 bases are TGTGCCAGTAGGATGACAGTTTGGAGTCGCGATCAGCCC. Combining the CDR3 with reference TRBV19 and TRBJ1-5 gives the whole variable domain DGGITQSPKYLFRKEGQNVTLSCEQNLNHDAMYWYRQDPGQGLRLIYYSQIVNDFQKGDIAEGYSVSREKKESFPLTVTSAQKNPTAFYLCASRMTVWSRDQPQHFGDGTRLSIL.

In regard to this clone: Coverage ceases 3 residues before the CDR3 finishes, and the germline J gene fills in the end. This rearrangement joins TRBV9 to TRBJ2-3, with D possibly matching TRBD1 (5 bases). V lost 0 bases and J lost 2, with 7 bases in between. The germline V gene has CDR1 SGDLS and CDR2 YYNGEE. CDR3 length: 14 residues. The sequenced CDR3 bases are TGTGCCAGCAGCGTAGCAGGGTTCACAGATACG. This gives the protein CASSVAGFTDT. The entire CDR3 protein is CASSVAGFTDTQYF.

Concerning this clone itself: Read coverage stops 3 residues before the CDR3 terminus; the germline J gene supplies the remainder. The genes are TRBV19 and TRBJ2-1; D not certain. V dropped 3 bases and J dropped 6 bases, with 9 bases sitting between them. CDR1 is LNHDA and CDR2 is SQIVND in the germline V gene (reference sequence). CDR3 length equals 13 residues. CDR3 DNA, as far as it was read: TGTGCCAGTAGTATGGGCATATCCAATGAG. It translates to CASSMGISNE. The entire CDR3 sequence reads CASSMGISNEQFF.

Note on this clone: Read data end 3 residues before the CDR3 end; the end is taken from the germline J gene. The chain carries TRBV19 and TRBJ2-1; a weak D match, TRBD1 (5 bases). The CDR3 spans 17 residues. Germline V gene lookup returns CDR1 LNHDA and CDR2 SQIVND (reference sequence). The ends were cut back, 3 bases at V and 2 bases at J, with 17 bases in the middle. The CDR3 protein is CASSMSQGYGTYNEQFF. The sequenced CDR3 bases are TGTGCCAGTAGTATGTCTCAGGGTTATGGCACCTACAATGAG.

With regard to this clone: The read ends 3 residues shy of where the CDR3 ends; the end is completed using the germline J gene. The chain employs TRBV10-3 and TRBJ2-5; 8 nucleotides match TRBD2. The CDR3 has 15 amino acids. Trimming took 6 bases from V and 3 from J; bases not matched to a gene: 9. Germline values: CDR1 ENHRY, CDR2 SYGVKD. CDR3 DNA, as far as it was read: TGTGCCATCAGCCGACTAGCGCAGACTGAAGAGACC. Translation: CAISRLAQTEET. The whole CDR3 is CAISRLAQTEETQYF.

As for this clone: The read falls 3 residues short of the CDR3 end, and the missing part is taken from the germline J gene. The genes are TRBV30 and TRBJ1-5, with a weak D call TRBD1 (6 bases). The CDR3 covers 14 residues. V lost 3 bases and J 5 bases, leaving 14 bases between the germline ends. Germline loops: CDR1 GTSNPN, CDR2 SVGIG (reference sequence). CDR3 DNA (partial): TGTGCCTGGAGCGCAGGGGCGTTAGATCAGCCC. Residues: CAWSAGALDQP. The CDR3 in full is CAWSAGALDQPQHF.

As to this clone: Read coverage stops 3 residues before the CDR3 terminus; the germline J gene supplies the remainder. This chain links TRBV6-2 or TRBV6-3 with TRBJ1-5; 9 positions agree with TRBD1. CDR3 size: 17 residues. Germline CDR1 MNHEY, CDR2 SVGEGT. V shed 4 bases and J 3 bases; nucleotides not matched to a gene: 10. The sequenced part of the CDR3 DNA is TGTGCCAGCAGTTTCGACCGGGACAGGGAATACAATCAGCCC. The encoded protein is CASSFDRDREYNQP. The complete CDR3 sequence is CASSFDRDREYNQPQHF.

This clone is called medium-sized based on its frequency. The read terminates 3 residues ahead of where the CDR3 ends, so the germline J gene completes it. V usage is TRBV18 and J usage is TRBJ2-1; possibly TRBD2 for D (6 bases). This CDR3 contains 13 residues. V lost 1 base and J lost 9, with 10 bases in between. Germline V gene lookup returns CDR1 KGHSH and CDR2 LQKENI. The CDR3 is CASSPQVSGEQFF. The CDR3 DNA, read in part, is TGTGCCAGCTCACCACAGGTTAGCGGTGAG.

Turning to this clone: The read ends 3 residues early relative to the CDR3; the germline J gene fills the gap. The chain uses TRBV20-1 and TRBJ2-3, with 9 bases aligning to TRBD2. This CDR3 region has 16 residues. Germline V gene sequence: CDR1 DFQATT, CDR2 SNEGSKA (reference sequence). Germline trimming cut 5 bases from V and 4 bases from J; bases unmatched to any gene: 13. CDR3 bases read: TGCAGTGCTGAAAACCTTAGCGGGAGAGGGTCAGATACG. This translates into CSAENLSGRGSDT. The entire CDR3 protein is CSAENLSGRGSDTQYF.

To note about this clone: The read falls 3 residues short of the CDR3 end, and the missing part is taken from the germline J gene. This chain joins TRBV7-8 and TRBJ2-3, with TRBD2 as a possible D gene (6 bases). Germline V CDR1 and CDR2: SGHVS, FQNEAQ. Trimming took 3 bases from V and 6 from J, leaving 10 bases between them. The CDR3 is made up of 13 amino acids. CDR3 DNA, as far as it was read: TGTGCCAGCAGCTTGGACTACTCCGATACG. Its translation is CASSLDYSDT. The whole CDR3 reads CASSLDYSDTQYF.

Note on this clone: The read terminates 3 residues ahead of where the CDR3 ends, so the germline J gene completes it. V and J are TRBV20-1 and TRBJ1-1; 9 bases fit TRBD1. Germline loops: CDR1 DFQATT, CDR2 SNEGSKA (reference sequence). J was trimmed by 2 bases and V by 2 bases; bases with no gene match: 9. This CDR3 is built from 16 residues. CDR3 bases read: TGCAGTGCTAGAACCCAGGGACAGGGCCTTAACACTGAA. Residues: CSARTQGQGLNTE. The whole CDR3 protein reads CSARTQGQGLNTEAFF.

With respect to this clone: The read terminates 3 residues before the CDR3 end, so the remaining end is supplied by the germline J gene. J is TRBJ2-1 and V is TRBV6-1, with no clear D. Between the trimmed V and J ends, which lost 4 bases and 0 bases, there was a span of 7 bases. Germline V gene lookup returns CDR1 MNHNS and CDR2 SASEGT. The CDR3 is 14 residues long. The covered CDR3 bases are TGTGCCAGCAGTGGGGCAAGCTCCTACAATGAG. The encoded protein is CASSGASSYNE. In full, the CDR3 reads CASSGASSYNEQFF.

Note on this clone: The CDR3 end is not reached by the read, which stops 3 residues before it; the germline J gene fills it in. The rearrangement uses TRBV20-1 and TRBJ1-3; 8 bases agree with TRBD1. Trimming removed 6 bases from V and 0 bases from J; junction bases left unmatched: 7. Germline CDR1 is DFQATT and CDR2 is SNEGSKA (reference sequence). The CDR3 runs to 15 residues. The CDR3 loop is CSARRQGSSGNTIYF. The DNA read from the CDR3 is TGCAGTGCCAGAAGACAGGGGAGCTCTGGAAACACC.

On this clone: The read stops 3 residues short of the end of the CDR3; the missing end is completed from the germline J gene. V is TRBV19 and J is TRBJ2-1; 7 nucleotides align to TRBD1. Germline V lookup: CDR1 LNHDA, CDR2 SQIVND (reference sequence). This CDR3 spans 15 amino acids. V lost 6 bases and J lost 8; bases outside the gene matches: 13. The CDR3 spells CASSSMGDSQYEQFF. The CDR3 DNA, read in part, is TGTGCCAGTAGCTCTATGGGGGACAGTCAGTATGAG. Looking up the rest from reference TRBV19 and TRBJ2-1 gives the full variable domain: DGGITQSPKYLFRKEGQNVTLSCEQNLNHDAMYWYRQDPGQGLRLIYYSQIVNDFQKGDIAEGYSVSREKKESFPLTVTSAQKNPTAFYLCASSSMGDSQYEQFFGPGTRLTVL.